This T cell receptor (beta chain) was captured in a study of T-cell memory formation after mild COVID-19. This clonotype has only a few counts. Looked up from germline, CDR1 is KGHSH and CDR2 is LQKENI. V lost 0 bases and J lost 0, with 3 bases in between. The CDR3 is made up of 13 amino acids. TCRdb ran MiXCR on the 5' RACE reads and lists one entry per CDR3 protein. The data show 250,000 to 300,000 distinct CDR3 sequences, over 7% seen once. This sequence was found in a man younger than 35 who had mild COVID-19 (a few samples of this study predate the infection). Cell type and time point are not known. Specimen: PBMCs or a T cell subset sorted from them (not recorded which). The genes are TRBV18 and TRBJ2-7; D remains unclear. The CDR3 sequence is CASSPPGSYEQYV. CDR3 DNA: TGTGCCAGCTCACCACCTGGCTCCTACGAGCAGTACGTC.